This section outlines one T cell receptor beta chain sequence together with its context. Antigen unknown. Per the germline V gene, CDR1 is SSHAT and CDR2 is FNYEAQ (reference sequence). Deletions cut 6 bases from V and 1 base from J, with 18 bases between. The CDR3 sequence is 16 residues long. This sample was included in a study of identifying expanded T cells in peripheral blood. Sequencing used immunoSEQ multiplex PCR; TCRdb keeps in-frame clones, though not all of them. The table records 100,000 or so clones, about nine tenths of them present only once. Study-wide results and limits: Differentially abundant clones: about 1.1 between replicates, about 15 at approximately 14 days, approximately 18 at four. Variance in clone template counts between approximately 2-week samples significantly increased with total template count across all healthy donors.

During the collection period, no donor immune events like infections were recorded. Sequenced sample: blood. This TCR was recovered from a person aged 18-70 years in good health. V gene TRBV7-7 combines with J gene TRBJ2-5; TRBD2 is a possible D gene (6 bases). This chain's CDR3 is CASSLSPGAGQETQYF. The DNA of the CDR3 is TGTGCCAGCAGTTTATCACCCGGAGCGGGCCAAGAGACCCAGTACTTC.